This TCR beta chain emerged from a study of response to subunit inactivated influenza vaccine. General study findings and limits: That few new T cells are recruited by each seasonal influenza vaccination was the authors' suggestion.

Each CDR3 protein is one row after TCRdb ran MiXCR on the RT-PCR reads. The sample has 550,000 to 800,000 distinct CDR3 sequences; about 14% are singletons. For this clonotype: Antigen unknown.

Looked up from germline, CDR1 is DFQATT and CDR2 is SNEGSKA (reference sequence). This CDR3 has 15 amino acids. V shed 3 bases, J shed 5 bases, and the junction held 7 bases outside the gene matches. The chain recombines TRBV20-1 with TRBJ2-5; 12 bases are shared with TRBD1. The receptor was isolated from a middle-aged man who received an inactivated influenza vaccine. The starting material was PBMCs from blood, obtained 14 to 15 days before vaccination. The DNA for the CDR3 is TGCAGTGCTAGTCGGGACAGGGGGCGGTATGAGACCCAGTACTTC. It is translated as CSASRDRGRYETQYF.